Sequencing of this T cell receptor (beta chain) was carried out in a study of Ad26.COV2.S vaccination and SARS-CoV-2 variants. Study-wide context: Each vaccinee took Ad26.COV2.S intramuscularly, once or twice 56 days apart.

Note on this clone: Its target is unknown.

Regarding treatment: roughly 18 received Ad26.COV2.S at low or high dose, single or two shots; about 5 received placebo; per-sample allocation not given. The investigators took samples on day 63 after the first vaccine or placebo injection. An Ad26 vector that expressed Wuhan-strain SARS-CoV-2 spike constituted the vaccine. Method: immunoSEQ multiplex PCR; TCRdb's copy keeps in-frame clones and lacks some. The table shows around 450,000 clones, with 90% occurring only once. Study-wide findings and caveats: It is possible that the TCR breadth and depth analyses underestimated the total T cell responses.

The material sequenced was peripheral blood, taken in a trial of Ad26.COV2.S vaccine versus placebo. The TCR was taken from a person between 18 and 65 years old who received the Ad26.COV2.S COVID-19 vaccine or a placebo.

This CDR3 is CASSGTAQRGEQYF. CDR3 DNA: TGTGCCAGCTCCGGGACAGCCCAAAGGGGCGAGCAGTACTTC. The chain has TRBV18 and TRBJ2-7, with 7 bases aligning to TRBD1. The V segment lost 6 bases and the J segment 6 bases; nucleotides outside the gene matches: 11. CDR3 length equals 14 residues. The V gene's germline CDR1 is KGHSH and CDR2 LQKENI.